Given below is one T cell receptor beta chain in context. This sample is part of a study of blood T cell repertoires in COVID-19. Study details: Some COVID-19 samples were acute and others convalescent; all came from the United States, Italy and Spain. PBMCs, B-cell-depleted T cells, or T cells were the source of the cDNA or gDNA that made up the material.

In the study's own analysis: Cell counts per sample came from amplifying reference gene primers. Produced via immunoSEQ multiplex PCR; TCRdb's table is partial and in-frame only. That table gives V, J and clone size, and the DNA gave D and trimming. Of some 89,000 clones in the sample, about 92% were seen once. The CDR3 runs to 16 residues. V lost 1 base and J 2 bases, leaving 15 bases between the germline ends. Germline V gene sequence: CDR1 SGHDT, CDR2 YYEEEE. The sequenced sample was peripheral blood. V gene TRBV5-6 combines with J gene TRBJ1-1; a weak D match, TRBD1 (5 bases). This receptor was taken from a man aged 50 to 60 with acute or convalescent COVID-19. CDR3 nucleotide sequence: TGTGCCAGCAGCTTGCTGGGGCGCTTGGGAAACACTGAAGCTTTCTTT. As protein: CASSLLGRLGNTEAFF.